The present entry profiles one TCR beta chain with its context. Its cognate antigen is unknown. This sample is part of a study of cytomegalovirus exposure and HLA in healthy donors. Findings and limits, study-wide: Across HLA loci, a later analysis found differing TCR association rates, with DRB1 most and HLA-C fewest. It was shown in a later analysis that HLA-associated TCR beta chains were more clonally expanded than other, equally common chains.

V shed 6 bases, J shed 0 bases, and the junction held 3 bases outside the gene matches. The CDR3 totals 14 residues. From germline, CDR1 is WSHSY and CDR2 SAAADI. Both 60 Vbeta primers and 13 Jbeta primers went into the PCR. Sequencing was performed with immunoSEQ multiplex PCR; in TCRdb, only in-frame clones are kept and a portion is missing. The table includes more than 90,000 clones, around 84% detected once. The chain uses TRBV10-2 and TRBJ2-7; 9 nucleotides align to TRBD2. This receptor was obtained from a woman between 35 and 50 years old in good health and CMV-seronegative. Sequences were obtained from PBMCs. The CDR3 sequence: CASRRGLASYEQYF. For the CDR3, the DNA is TGCGCCAGCAGGAGGGGACTAGCCTCCTACGAGCAGTACTTC.